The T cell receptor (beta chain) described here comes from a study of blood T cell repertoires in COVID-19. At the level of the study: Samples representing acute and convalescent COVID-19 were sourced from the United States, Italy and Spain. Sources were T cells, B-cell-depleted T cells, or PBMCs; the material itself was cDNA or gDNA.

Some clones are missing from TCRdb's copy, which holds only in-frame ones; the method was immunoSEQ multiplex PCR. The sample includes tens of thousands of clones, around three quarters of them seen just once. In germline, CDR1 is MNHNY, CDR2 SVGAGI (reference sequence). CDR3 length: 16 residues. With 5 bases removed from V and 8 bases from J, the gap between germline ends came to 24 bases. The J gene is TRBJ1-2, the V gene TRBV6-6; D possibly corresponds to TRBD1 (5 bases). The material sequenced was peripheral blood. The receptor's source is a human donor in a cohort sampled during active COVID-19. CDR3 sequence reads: CASSPGTNYYGSGYTF. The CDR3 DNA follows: TGTGCCAGCAGTCCCGGGACGAACTACTACGGGAGCGGCTACACCTTC.